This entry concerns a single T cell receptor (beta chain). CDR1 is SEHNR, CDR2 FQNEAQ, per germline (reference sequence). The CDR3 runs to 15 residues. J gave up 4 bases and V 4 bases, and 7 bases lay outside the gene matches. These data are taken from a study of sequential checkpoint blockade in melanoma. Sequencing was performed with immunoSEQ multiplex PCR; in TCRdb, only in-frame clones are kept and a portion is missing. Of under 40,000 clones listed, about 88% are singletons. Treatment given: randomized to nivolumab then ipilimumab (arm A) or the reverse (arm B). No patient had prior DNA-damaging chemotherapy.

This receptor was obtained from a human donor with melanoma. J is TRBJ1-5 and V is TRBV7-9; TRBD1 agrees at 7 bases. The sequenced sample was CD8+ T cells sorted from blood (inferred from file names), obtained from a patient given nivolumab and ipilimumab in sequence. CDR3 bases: TGTGCCAGCAGCTCCCTACAGGGGACGAATCAGCCCCAGCATTTT. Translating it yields CASSSLQGTNQPQHF.